These 15 T cell receptor beta chains came from one sample sequenced in a study of T cell changes during pregnancy in multiple sclerosis. Sequenced by immunoSEQ multiplex PCR; TCRdb stores in-frame clones only, minus some. The table shows 77,000 or so clones, with around 93% occurring only once. This specimen was peripheral blood, taken in the second trimester of pregnancy. The receptors were sampled from a female donor in good health, enrolled as a control in a pregnancy study.

The chain employs TRBV15 and TRBJ2-1; a weak D match, TRBD1 (6 bases). The CDR3 runs to 16 residues. Trimming took off 5 bases at V and 8 bases at J, with 22 bases between the two ends. The germline gives CDR1 LNHNV, CDR2 YYDKDF (reference sequence). CDR3 nucleotide sequence: TGTGCCACCAGCGGGCGAGGGGGTTTGGGCTTTCATGAGCAGTTCTTC. As protein: CATSGRGGLGFHEQFF.

The chain joins TRBV6-1 to TRBJ1-1, with 7 nucleotides matching TRBD1. This CDR3 has 13 amino acids. Germline CDR1 reads MNHNS; CDR2 reads SASEGT. After removal of 2 bases from V and 4 bases from J, the junction contained 1 base not matched to a gene. The CDR3 bases are TGTGCCAGCAGTGAACAGGGGGGCACTGAAGCTTTCTTT. It yields the protein CASSEQGGTEAFF.

The rearrangement links TRBV10-3 to TRBJ1-2, with no clear D. The CDR3 contains 13 residues. The ends were cut back, 3 bases at V and 3 bases at J, with 8 bases in the middle. Germline CDR1 is ENHRY and CDR2 is SYGVKD. The DNA for the CDR3 is TGTGCCATCAGTGAAACTAGGGACTATGGCTACACCTTC. Its protein is CAISETRDYGYTF.

V and J are TRBV7-8 and TRBJ2-7, with a possible D match to TRBD2 (5 bases). Germline V gives CDR1 SGHVS, CDR2 FQNEAQ. The V gene lost 5 bases and the J gene lost 0 bases, with 14 bases spanning the gap. The CDR3 is made up of 15 amino acids. CDR3 in amino acids: CASSQRTGFSYEQYF. CDR3 nucleotides: TGTGCCAGCAGCCAAAGGACGGGATTCTCCTACGAGCAGTACTTC.

This rearrangement joins TRBV6-6 to TRBJ2-1; a possible D gene is TRBD1 (6 bases). The CDR3 spans 14 residues. V was cut by 5 bases and J by 7 bases, with 15 bases left in between. The germline CDR1 and CDR2 sequences are MNHNY and SVGAGI (reference sequence). The CDR3 DNA reads as TGTGCCAGCAGTCTCCCCGAACAGGGTAATGAGCAGTTCTTC. Its protein product is CASSLPEQGNEQFF.

The chain carries TRBV10-3 and TRBJ2-3; D call uncertain. Trimming stripped 3 bases from V and 5 bases from J, with 6 bases between. Germline V lookup: CDR1 ENHRY, CDR2 SYGVKD. The CDR3 covers 12 residues. DNA for the CDR3: TGTGCCATCAGTGACGGAGAAGATACGCAGTATTTT. Its translation is CAISDGEDTQYF.

This chain joins TRBV30 and TRBJ1-1, with TRBD1 as a possible D gene (5 bases). The CDR3 is 13 amino acids. Deletions cut 1 base from V and 4 bases from J, with 10 bases between. The germline CDR1 and CDR2 sequences are GTSNPN and SVGIG (reference sequence). In DNA form, the CDR3 reads TGTGCCTGGAGTGAGGGTAGGGGCACTGAAGCTTTCTTT. It encodes CAWSEGRGTEAFF.

The chain has TRBV30 and TRBJ1-4, with TRBD1 identical over 8 bases. The CDR3 is 13 amino acids. Germline CDR1 is GTSNPN and CDR2 is SVGIG (reference sequence). The V gene end was trimmed by 8 bases and the J gene end by 7 bases; junction bases not matched to a gene: 9. The CDR3 region is CAAATGTGEKLFF. DNA for the CDR3: TGTGCCGCAGCGACAGGGACAGGTGAAAAACTGTTTTTT.

The chain employs TRBV4-3 and TRBJ1-1; D is undetermined. The CDR3 contains 14 residues. Trimming cost V 1 base and J 7 bases, with 13 bases left between them. The germline V gene encodes CDR1 LGHNA and CDR2 YSLEER. CDR3 loop: CASSQGDWVSEAFF. The CDR3 bases are TGCGCCAGCAGCCAAGGAGACTGGGTCAGTGAAGCTTTCTTT.

Only one count was recorded for this clone. The rearrangement joins TRBV11-3 to TRBJ2-1, with 7 bases lining up with TRBD1. Germline lookup yields CDR1 SGHNT and CDR2 YENEEA. The CDR3 runs 14 residues. J was trimmed by 4 bases and V by 1 base; bases with no gene match: 1. The chain's CDR3 is CASSLGQGYNEQFF. Written as DNA, the CDR3 is TGTGCCAGCAGCTTAGGACAGGGATACAATGAGCAGTTCTTC. The variable domain in full, completed from reference TRBV11-3 and TRBJ2-1, reads EAGVVQSPRYKIIEKKQPVAFWCNPISGHNTLYWYLQNLGQGPELLIRYENEEAVDDSQLPKDRFSAERLKGVDSTLKIQPAELGDSAVYLCASSLGQGYNEQFFGPGTRLTVL.

The gene calls are TRBV5-1 and TRBJ1-6; the D is unclear. In germline, CDR1 is SGHRS, CDR2 YFSETQ. With 0 bases removed from V and 7 bases from J, the gap between germline ends came to 14 bases. The CDR3 runs to 16 residues. The CDR3: CASSLGSRVANSPLHF. CDR3 nucleotides: TGCGCCAGCAGCTTGGGGTCTCGAGTCGCCAATTCACCCCTCCACTTT.

This rearrangement joins TRBV6-4 to TRBJ2-3; TRBD1 matches 9 bases. The CDR3 runs to 14 residues. Germline CDR1 reads MRHNA; CDR2 reads SNTAGT. J gave up 6 bases and V 5 bases, and 6 bases lay outside the gene matches. CDR3 protein: CASSSGTGTDTQYF. DNA for the CDR3: TGTGCCAGCAGTTCCGGGACAGGGACCGATACGCAGTATTTT.

The rearrangement uses TRBV6-5 and TRBJ1-6; TRBD1 agrees at 8 bases. The CDR3 loop spans 16 amino acids. CDR1 and CDR2 (germline): MNHEY, SVGAGI. The junction had 12 bases not matched to a gene; V was cut back by 4 bases and J by 10 bases. The CDR3 bases are TGTGCCAGCAGTTTACCGGGCCCAGGGGGCTACTCACCCCTCCACTTT. The encoded protein is CASSLPGPGGYSPLHF.

The chain joins TRBV9 to TRBJ2-1; 8 bases map to TRBD1. The CDR3 has 14 residues. With 4 bases clipped from V and 6 bases from J, the junction kept 6 bases outside the gene matches. Per germline, CDR1 SGDLS and CDR2 YYNGEE. CDR3 nucleotide sequence: TGTGCCAGCAGCCCCCGGACAGGGCGCAATGAGCAGTTCTTC. This encodes CASSPRTGRNEQFF.

This rearrangement joins TRBV4-3 to TRBJ2-3; TRBD2 matches 8 bases. The CDR3 consists of 16 residues. Germline V CDR1 and CDR2: LGHNA, YSLEER. After removal of 3 bases from V and 0 bases from J, the junction contained 5 bases not matched to a gene. CDR3 sequence: CASSQDGGASTDTQYF. As DNA, the CDR3 is TGCGCCAGCAGCCAGGACGGGGGGGCTAGCACAGATACGCAGTATTTT.